The 25 T cell receptor beta chains below all came from one sample that was sequenced in a study of graft-versus-host responses after intestinal transplantation. The table came from immunoSEQ multiplex PCR; TCRdb's copy has only in-frame clones and leaves some out. Among around 23,000 clones, roughly 93% were seen once, and the ten largest hold approximately 0.53%. The sample was PBMCs, taken 18 days after transplant. These receptors all come from a human patient who received an intestinal transplant, so some T cells may come from the graft donor.

V and J are TRBV7-8 and TRBJ1-4, with D tentatively TRBD1 (5 bases). The germline CDR1 and CDR2 sequences are SGHVS and FQNEAQ. This CDR3 region has 15 residues. Trimming left V 5 bases short and J 4 bases short, with 14 bases between. This CDR3 is CASSTLGGGNEKLFF. As DNA, the CDR3 is TGTGCCAGCAGCACATTGGGGGGGGGTAATGAAAAACTGTTTTTT.

The chain employs TRBV25-1 and TRBJ2-7, with D possibly being TRBD2 (6 bases). The CDR3 has 12 residues. Trimming pared 3 bases from V and 3 bases from J, leaving 6 bases between. Germline V gene data show CDR1 as MGHDK and CDR2 as SYGVNS. CDR3 coding DNA: TGTGCCAGCAGTGAGGGACTCTACGAGCAGTACTTC. This gives the protein CASSEGLYEQYF.

The V and J genes are TRBV5-4 and TRBJ2-1, with D hard to call. Trimming removed 0 bases from V and 9 bases from J, with 16 bases in between. Germline lookup yields CDR1 SGHNT and CDR2 YYREEE (reference sequence). The CDR3 is 15 amino acids. The CDR3 DNA sequence: TGTGCCAGCAGCTTGGACTCAGCGTACTCGGTTGAGCAGTTCTTC. Protein: CASSLDSAYSVEQFF.

The gene calls are TRBV10-3 and TRBJ1-3, with unresolved D. Trimming cost V 3 bases and J 0 bases, with 12 bases left between them. The germline V gene has CDR1 ENHRY and CDR2 SYGVKD. The CDR3 runs 16 residues. The CDR3 region has the DNA TGTGCCATCAGTGACGACGGTGGAAACTCTGGAAACACCATATATTTT. The encoded protein is CAISDDGGNSGNTIYF.

The J gene is TRBJ1-2, the V gene TRBV6-5, with a weak D call TRBD1 (5 bases). The CDR3 runs 14 residues. The germline gives CDR1 MNHEY, CDR2 SVGAGI. V was cut by 8 bases and J by 7 bases, with 20 bases left in between. CDR3 sequence (DNA): TGTGCCAGCGGCCCGAACGAACAGGATGCTGGCTACACCTTC. It codes for CASGPNEQDAGYTF.

In this sample, this clone turned up once. The chain joins TRBV15 to TRBJ1-3; D is undetermined. V lost 0 bases and J 4 bases, leaving 10 bases between the germline ends. The CDR3 has 15 residues. Germline V lookup: CDR1 LNHNV, CDR2 YYDKDF (reference sequence). CDR3 DNA sequence: TGTGCCACCAGCAGAGATCGGGTGTCGGGAAACACCATATATTTT. Protein: CATSRDRVSGNTIYF.

V is TRBV19 and J is TRBJ1-1; TRBD1 is a possible D gene (6 bases). The germline V gene has CDR1 LNHDA and CDR2 SQIVND (reference sequence). Trimming left V 5 bases short and J 11 bases short, with 15 bases between. The CDR3 totals 12 residues. The CDR3, as DNA: TGTGCCAGTAGTCCCGCAGCTCAGGGGGCTTTCTTT. Protein product: CASSPAAQGAFF.

The rearrangement links TRBV15 to TRBJ2-3; 7 bases match TRBD2. Germline V lookup: CDR1 LNHNV, CDR2 YYDKDF (reference sequence). J lost 2 bases, V lost 8 bases, and 10 bases had no gene match. The CDR3 extends over 15 amino acids. The CDR3, as DNA: TGTGCCACCGGCCCGGGTGCGGGGGACACAGATACGCAGTATTTT. Its protein product is CATGPGAGDTDTQYF.

Here the CDR3 reads CASRGGRSSYEQYF. Here the CDR3 DNA reads TGTGCCAGCAGGGGGGGGAGGAGCTCCTACGAGCAGTACTTC. V and J are TRBV2 and TRBJ2-7; 7 bases map to TRBD2. The junction had 5 bases not matched to a gene; V was cut back by 6 bases and J by 0 bases. This CDR3 has 14 residues. CDR1 and CDR2 from the germline V gene are SNHLY and FYNNEI.

Notes on this clone: The germline gene is not matched at one end of the junction; a read error may be the cause. The chain couples TRBV9 to TRBJ2-7, with unresolved D. The CDR3 spans 12 residues. The V gene's germline CDR1 is SGDLS and CDR2 YYNGEE. The CDR3 nucleotides read TGTGCCAGCAGCGTAGATGGTTACGGGCAGTACTTC. Translation: CASSVDGYGQYF.

V usage is TRBV19 and J usage is TRBJ1-4, with D tentatively TRBD1 (6 bases). The germline V and J ends were trimmed by 5 bases and 8 bases, with 12 bases remaining between them. Germline-derived CDR1 and CDR2 are LNHDA and SQIVND (reference sequence). CDR3 length: 13 residues. This CDR3 reads CASSDPGTEKLFF. CDR3 in DNA: TGTGCCAGTAGTGACCCAGGGACAGAAAAACTGTTTTTT.

The CDR3 loop is CAWSVLGQNYGYTF. CDR3 bases: TGTGCCTGGAGTGTACTAGGACAGAACTATGGCTACACCTTC. This chain connects TRBV30 to TRBJ1-2; D might be TRBD1 (6 bases). This CDR3 comprises 14 residues. V lost 0 bases to trimming and J lost 2 bases, with 10 bases between them. Germline values: CDR1 GTSNPN, CDR2 SVGIG (reference sequence).

This clone was recorded once. The chain couples TRBV7-2 to TRBJ2-1; D remains ambiguous. The V and J ends lost 3 bases and 3 bases respectively, with 6 bases between them. This CDR3 comprises 13 residues. Germline lookup yields CDR1 SGHTA and CDR2 FQGNSA. CDR3: CASSFSGYNEQFF. CDR3 bases: TGTGCCAGCAGCTTTTCTGGCTACAATGAGCAGTTCTTC.

The chain recombines TRBV7-8 with TRBJ2-5, with 12 nucleotides matching TRBD2. Per the germline V gene, CDR1 is SGHVS and CDR2 is FQNEAQ. Trimming cost V 5 bases and J 4 bases; bases outside gene matches: 2. The CDR3 extends over 14 amino acids. CDR3 coding DNA: TGTGCCAGCAGCAAGACTAGCGGGGGAGAGACCCAGTACTTC. It encodes CASSKTSGGETQYF.

This chain joins TRBV10-2 and TRBJ2-1; weak D call: TRBD2 (5 bases). Germline-derived CDR1 and CDR2 are WSHSY and SAAADI. The CDR3 covers 11 residues. The V end lost 2 bases, the J end lost 12 bases, and 8 bases lay between the germline ends. The CDR3: CASSEGGGQFF. The CDR3 bases are TGCGCCAGCAGTGAGGGAGGAGGGCAGTTCTTC.

The chain links TRBV4-1 to TRBJ2-2, with TRBD1 as a possible D gene (5 bases). V was trimmed by 3 bases and J by 0 bases, leaving 5 bases between them. The CDR3 has 14 residues. CDR1 is MGHRA, CDR2 YSYEKL, per germline. This CDR3 reads CASSQTANTGELFF. CDR3 nucleotide sequence: TGCGCCAGCAGCCAGACAGCGAACACCGGGGAGCTGTTTTTT.

Here the CDR3 reads CATSRPLAGGFSYEQYF. The CDR3, as DNA: TGTGCCACCAGCAGACCTCTAGCGGGGGGTTTCTCCTACGAGCAGTACTTC. V and J are TRBV15 and TRBJ2-7, with 11 bases matching TRBD2. V gave up 2 bases and J gave up 0 bases; unmatched junction bases: 6. The CDR3 consists of 17 residues. The germline V gene encodes CDR1 LNHNV and CDR2 YYDKDF (reference sequence).

The rearrangement joins TRBV7-9 to TRBJ1-1; TRBD1 matches at 7 bases. The CDR3 runs 15 residues. Germline values: CDR1 SEHNR, CDR2 FQNEAQ (reference sequence). The V and J ends lost 6 bases and 6 bases, in that order; junction bases with no gene match: 13. CDR3 protein: CASSTSTGELAEAFF. The DNA of the CDR3 is TGTGCCAGCAGTACTTCAACAGGGGAATTGGCTGAAGCTTTCTTT.

The gene calls are TRBV4-1 and TRBJ2-2, with 7 positions matching TRBD2. The ends lost 0 bases at V and 7 bases at J; junction bases unmatched: 14. The CDR3 sequence is 18 residues long. Germline V gene lookup returns CDR1 MGHRA and CDR2 YSYEKL. The CDR3 loop is CASSQERRRLGGSGELFF. As DNA, the CDR3 is TGCGCCAGCAGCCAAGAAAGGAGGCGCCTCGGGGGGAGCGGGGAGCTGTTTTTT.

J is TRBJ1-5 and V is TRBV6-5, with D perhaps TRBD1 (6 bases). The V gene's germline CDR1 is MNHEY and CDR2 SVGAGI. V gave up 11 bases and J gave up 4 bases, with 15 bases separating them. The CDR3 runs 13 residues. CDR3 DNA sequence: TGTGCCTCGAAACAGGGTTGGAATCAGCCCCAGCATTTT. Amino acids: CASKQGWNQPQHF.

The chain combines TRBV27 with TRBJ2-7, with TRBD2 as a possible D gene (6 bases). Germline V gene sequence: CDR1 MNHEY, CDR2 SMNVEV (reference sequence). The CDR3 is 15 residues long. Trimming removed 4 bases at V and 3 bases at J, with 16 bases between. CDR3 region: CASSYGTPKLYEQYF. CDR3 sequence (DNA): TGTGCCAGCAGTTACGGGACTCCAAAACTCTACGAGCAGTACTTC.

The chain has TRBV7-9 and TRBJ1-2; 9 nucleotides agree with TRBD1. Germline V gene sequence: CDR1 SEHNR, CDR2 FQNEAQ (reference sequence). The CDR3 covers 16 residues. V dropped 4 bases and J dropped 1; count of bases not matched to a gene: 7. The CDR3 DNA reads as TGTGCCAGCAGCTCTCCCGGGACAGGGAATAACTATGGCTACACCTTC. It yields the protein CASSSPGTGNNYGYTF.

CDR3 sequence: CASSPFTGLGQPQHF. The CDR3 nucleotides read TGTGCCAGCAGTCCCTTTACAGGGTTGGGCCAGCCCCAGCATTTT. J is TRBJ1-5 and V is TRBV27, with TRBD1 as a possible D gene (6 bases). The germline CDR1 and CDR2 sequences are MNHEY and SMNVEV (reference sequence). V gave up 5 bases and J gave up 7 bases, with 18 bases separating them. The CDR3 contains 15 residues.

This chain links TRBV11-2 with TRBJ1-4; 10 positions match TRBD1. Germline CDR1 and CDR2: SGHAT and FQNNGV. Germline trimming cut 8 bases from V and 8 bases from J; bases unmatched to any gene: 8. There are 14 residues in the CDR3. CDR3 residues: CASGDRGRGEKLFF. CDR3 nucleotides: TGTGCCAGCGGGGACAGGGGTCGCGGAGAAAAACTGTTTTTT.

The gene calls are TRBV9 and TRBJ2-1; possibly TRBD2 for D (7 bases). This CDR3 spans 15 amino acids. Germline CDR1 and CDR2: SGDLS and YYNGEE. The V end lost 0 bases, the J end lost 8 bases, and 15 bases lay between the germline ends. CDR3 sequence: CASSVDIGGGYEQFF. The CDR3 DNA sequence: TGTGCCAGCAGCGTAGATATAGGGGGAGGGTATGAGCAGTTCTTC. Full variable domain (rest looked up from reference TRBV9 and TRBJ2-1): DSGVTQTPKHLITATGQRVTLRCSPRSGDLSVYWYQQSLDQGLQFLIQYYNGEERAKGNILERFSAQQFPDLHSELNLSSLELGDSALYFCASSVDIGGGYEQFFGPGTRLTVL.